This is a list of T cell receptor beta chains from one sample in a study of T-cell memory formation after mild COVID-19. MiXCR was run by TCRdb on the 5' RACE reads, yielding one entry per CDR3 protein. The data contain 300,000 to 400,000 distinct CDR3 sequences, around 30% of them singletons. Sequencing was carried out using PBMCs or a T cell subset sorted from them (not recorded which). These receptors all come from an adult woman who had mild COVID-19 (a few samples of this study predate the infection). Cell type and time point are not known. The CDR3 runs from the conserved cysteine through the conserved F or W. A D gene is named only where the DNA matches it firmly. Only part of the rows carry a size: once, few, many, or a class if the clone is expanded.

>TRBJ2-7|many|TRBD1|TRBV20-1
TGCAGTGCCCGCACAGGGGCGGCCTACGAGCAGTACTTC
CSARTGAAYEQYF
>TRBJ1-2|-|-|TRBV20-1
TGCAGTGCTAGTGGAGGCTCTAACTATGGCTACACCTTC
CSASGGSNYGYTF
>TRBJ2-5|-|TRBD1|TRBV12-3/TRBV12-4
TGTGCCAGCAGTGTCGGGACAGGGGGGTCGGAGACCCAGTACTTC
CASSVGTGGSETQYF
>TRBJ1-5|few|-|TRBV7-9
TGTGCCAGCAGCTTCAGTTCGGGCAATCAGCCCCAGCATTTT
CASSFSSGNQPQHF
>TRBJ2-2|few|TRBD2|TRBV15
TGTGCCACCAGCAGAGAATCCCTAGCGGGGAGGAACACCGGGGAGCTGTTTTTT
CATSRESLAGRNTGELFF
>TRBJ2-2|-|TRBD1|TRBV7-3
TGTGCCAGCAGCCGCGCGACAGGGGGCAACACCGGGGAGCTGTTTTTT
CASSRATGGNTGELFF
>TRBJ1-2|-|-|TRBV6-5
TGTGCCAGCAGTGCCCGGCCAGCCTTAGCTAACTATGGCTACACCTTC
CASSARPALANYGYTF
>TRBJ2-3|few|-|TRBV11-2
TGTGCCAGCAGCTTAGAGCGGCGGGGTACAGATACGCAGTATTTT
CASSLERRGTDTQYF
>TRBJ2-7|-|-|TRBV7-6
TGTGCCAGCAGCCTCGGCCCAAACAGGGGAGGTCGGGAGCAGTACTTC
CASSLGPNRGGREQYF
>TRBJ2-7|many|-|TRBV7-2
TGTGCCAGCAGCTTTGGCATATCCTACGAGCAGTACTTC
CASSFGISYEQYF
>TRBJ2-7|few|TRBD1|TRBV9
TGTGCCAGCAGCGCAGAGGACAGGAACTACGAGCAGTACTTC
CASSAEDRNYEQYF
>TRBJ2-7|-|TRBD2|TRBV6-5
TGTGCCAGCAGATCGCCTAGCGGGAGTACCGACGAGCAGTACTTC
CASRSPSGSTDEQYF
>TRBJ2-3|few|-|TRBV10-3
TGTGCCACCTGGATAGGACCTAGCACAGATACGCAGTATTTT
CATWIGPSTDTQYF
>TRBJ2-2|few|TRBD2|TRBV27
TGTGCCAGCAGCTTTACTAGCGGGAGATACACCGGGGAGCTGTTTTTT
CASSFTSGRYTGELFF
>TRBJ2-5|-|-|TRBV15
TGTGCCACCAGCACCCGTGACAGGTACCCCCGGGAGACCCAGTACTTC
CATSTRDRYPRETQYF
>TRBJ1-2|few|TRBD1|TRBV7-9
TGTGCCAGCAGCTTAGCGATGAGGGGGCCCTATGGCTACACCTTC
CASSLAMRGPYGYTF
>TRBJ2-1|-|-|TRBV24-1
TGTGCCACCAGTGACCCTCTGAGAACGTCCTACAATGAGCAGTTCTTC
CATSDPLRTSYNEQFF
>TRBJ2-2|-|-|TRBV11-2
TGTGCCAGCAGCTTAGAGGGGATAGTCCCCCCCACCGGGGAGCTGTTTTTT
CASSLEGIVPPTGELFF
>TRBJ2-3|-|-|TRBV11-1
TGTGCCAGCAGGAATCAGGCGGGGAGGTGGCCAGATACGCAGTATTTT
CASRNQAGRWPDTQYF
>TRBJ2-3|few|TRBD2|TRBV7-9
TGTGCCAGCAGCTTAGAAGCGGGAGGAGATACGCAGTATTTT
CASSLEAGGDTQYF
>TRBJ1-1|-|-|TRBV20-1
TGCAGTGCTTCCCGACAGGCCATGAACACTGAAGCTTTCTTT
CSASRQAMNTEAFF
>TRBJ2-7|-|-|TRBV6-2/TRBV6-3
TGTGCCAGCAGTGAACCGCAGGGAAACCGCTACGAGCAGTACTTC
CASSEPQGNRYEQYF
>TRBJ1-4|-|TRBD1|TRBV20-1
TGCAGTGCTAGTCGGGACAGGCTTAATGAAAAACTGTTTTTT
CSASRDRLNEKLFF
>TRBJ2-3|-|-|TRBV7-9
TGTGCCAGCAGCTTAGGGCCCGGTAGCACAGATACGCAGTATTTT
CASSLGPGSTDTQYF
>TRBJ2-3|few|TRBD2|TRBV7-6
TGTGCCAGCAGCACATGGGGGAGGGCTCGCACAAGCACAGATACGCAGTATTTT
CASSTWGRARTSTDTQYF
>TRBJ2-4|-|-|TRBV20-1
TGCAGTGCTAGAGATCGAGAGGCCGGGGACATTCAGTACTTC
CSARDREAGDIQYF
>TRBJ2-2|-|-|TRBV7-9
TGTGCCAGCAGCTCCGTACTGGGCACCGGGGAGCTGTTTTTT
CASSSVLGTGELFF
>TRBJ1-1|-|-|TRBV5-6
TGTGCCAGCAGTTTGGGGATTACAGCGAACACTGAAGCTTTCTTT
CASSLGITANTEAFF
>TRBJ2-3|-|-|TRBV20-1
TGCAGTGCTCCCTCTTTAGCGGTGGGCGCAGATACGCAGTATTTT
CSAPSLAVGADTQYF
>TRBJ1-2|few|-|TRBV20-1
TGCAGTGCTACAGGTGCTGGCTATGGCTACACCTTC
CSATGAGYGYTF
>TRBJ2-3|-|-|TRBV5-1
TGCGCCAGCAGCTTGAGGGGCGGAGGGGGCACAGATACGCAGTATTTT
CASSLRGGGGTDTQYF
>TRBJ2-7|-|-|TRBV7-8
TGTGCCAGCAGCCCTCGGGGGGCGGGAGAATTGGTGTCCTACTCCTACGAGCAGTACTTC
CASSPRGAGELVSYSYEQYF
>TRBJ2-1|few|TRBD2|TRBV5-1
TGCGCCAGCAGCTTTAGCGGGGGTGTCTCCTACAATGAGCAGTTCTTC
CASSFSGGVSYNEQFF
>TRBJ2-3|-|TRBD2|TRBV20-1
TGCAGTGCTAGAGATCGCGCGGGGGGGCTAGGTACGCAGTATTTT
CSARDRAGGLGTQYF
>TRBJ2-5|-|-|TRBV7-9
TGTGCCAGCAGTTTCCCTCCCGGACAGCAAGAGACCCAGTACTTC
CASSFPPGQQETQYF
>TRBJ1-1|-|-|TRBV5-1
TGCGCCAGCAGCTTGGAGAGGGTTAGTAACACTGAAGCTTTCTTT
CASSLERVSNTEAFF
>TRBJ2-3|-|-|TRBV10-3
TGTGCCATCAGCTCGGGCGGAATTAGCACAGATACGCAGTATTTT
CAISSGGISTDTQYF
>TRBJ2-6|-|TRBD2|TRBV5-5
TGTGCCAGCAGTTTCCCCGGGGGGAGCTCTGGGGCCAACGTCCTGACTTTC
CASSFPGGSSGANVLTF
>TRBJ2-5|-|-|TRBV27
TGTGCCAGCAGTATTACAGGCCCAGGGACCCAGTACTTC
CASSITGPGTQYF
>TRBJ2-3|-|TRBD2|TRBV5-1
TGCGCCAGCAGCTTCCTCTCGCGGGGGGGCTTTAATACGCAGTATTTT
CASSFLSRGGFNTQYF
>TRBJ2-5|-|TRBD2|TRBV11-2
TGTGCCAGCAGCCGTGTGACTAGCGGGGGGGCCGGGACCCAGTACTTC
CASSRVTSGGAGTQYF
>TRBJ2-7|few|-|TRBV30
TGTGCCTGGAGTGTAGAACTCTACGAGCAGTACTTC
CAWSVELYEQYF
>TRBJ2-3|-|TRBD2|TRBV5-1
TGCGCCAGCAGCTTGACTAGCGGGGTGCTCACAGATACGCAGTATTTT
CASSLTSGVLTDTQYF
>TRBJ2-2|few|TRBD2|TRBV20-1
TGCAGTGCTAGATCCTCTACCGGGACTAGCAGCTACACCGGGGAGCTGTTTTTT
CSARSSTGTSSYTGELFF
>TRBJ2-7|-|-|TRBV2
TGTGCCAGCAATGTCGGCGAGCAGTACTTC
CASNVGEQYF
>TRBJ2-3|-|TRBD2|TRBV12-3/TRBV12-4
TGTGCCAGCAGCCATGGGACTAGGAGAAGCACAGATACGCAGTATTTT
CASSHGTRRSTDTQYF
>TRBJ2-1|few|TRBD2|TRBV5-6
TGTGCCAGCAGCGGGGATCTAGCGGGGGAGTTCGATGAGCAGTTCTTC
CASSGDLAGEFDEQFF
>TRBJ2-7|-|-|TRBV12-3/TRBV12-4
TGTGCCAGCAGTTCGGCTTTTCAGGGACACCCACTGTACGAGCAGTACTTC
CASSSAFQGHPLYEQYF
>TRBJ2-3|-|-|TRBV14
TGTGCCAGCAGCCAAGTGAGTGGCGGGAAAGCAGATACGCAGTATTTT
CASSQVSGGKADTQYF
>TRBJ1-1|few|-|TRBV3-1
TGTGCCAGCAGCCAAGAACAGGGTAAGGCTGAAGCTTTCTTT
CASSQEQGKAEAFF
>TRBJ2-3|-|TRBD2|TRBV24-1
TGTGCCACCAGTGATGCGATACTAGCGACGAGCACAGATACGCAGTATTTT
CATSDAILATSTDTQYF
>TRBJ1-5|-|-|TRBV12-3/TRBV12-4
TGTGCCAGCAGTCTAGGGACACCTCAGCCCCAGCATTTT
CASSLGTPQPQHF
>TRBJ1-1|-|TRBD1|TRBV4-1
TGCGCCAGCAGCCAAGATCAGGCCTTTGGGGACAGGATATTGAACACTGAAGCTTTCTTT
CASSQDQAFGDRILNTEAFF
>TRBJ1-1|-|-|TRBV2
TGTGCCAGCGGCGTGGGCGCGAACACTGAAGCTTTCTTT
CASGVGANTEAFF
>TRBJ2-3|many|TRBD2|TRBV4-1
TGCGCCAGCAGCCAAGATTTCGAACGAGCGGGGAGCACAGATACGCAGTATTTT
CASSQDFERAGSTDTQYF
>TRBJ1-2|-|-|TRBV7-2
TGTGCCAGCAGCTTTTTTCAGTCAGCTGGTAACTATGGCTACACCTTC
CASSFFQSAGNYGYTF